Below are 11 T cell receptor beta chains sequenced from a single sample in a study of siplizumab effects on memory and regulatory T cells. Using immunoSEQ multiplex PCR, the repertoire was profiled, and TCRdb retains in-frame clones only, with some absent. The repertoire has about 100,000 clones, approximately 92% of them found once; the top ten carry about 0.15%. The sequencing input was CD4+ T cells sorted from blood. The source of these receptors is a human donor in good health.

The chain is built from TRBV28 and TRBJ1-1; D perhaps matches TRBD1 (5 bases). CDR3 length: 12 amino acids. CDR1 MDHEN and CDR2 SYDVKM come from the germline V gene. V lost 5 bases, J lost 9 bases, and 13 bases lay in between. The CDR3 nucleotides are TGTGCCAGCAGTGACCGGACGGACAAAGCTTTCTTT. Translation: CASSDRTDKAFF.

The chain employs TRBV7-9 and TRBJ1-6, with TRBD1 matching 7 bases. The CDR3 contains 14 residues. The V segment lost 2 bases and the J segment 7 bases; nucleotides outside the gene matches: 2. Germline V lookup: CDR1 SEHNR, CDR2 FQNEAQ (reference sequence). Here the CDR3 DNA reads TGTGCCAGCAGCTTACAGGGGGGAAATTCACCCCTCCACTTT. This codes for CASSLQGGNSPLHF.

V gene TRBV21-1 combines with J gene TRBJ2-7; the table's TRBD2 call for D was not verified on the DNA. TRBV21-1 is labeled a pseudogene. The CDR3 sequence is 22 residues long. In DNA, the CDR3 is TGTGCCAGCAGCAAAACCCGGCGTGTGGGGGTAGCGGGGGGCCGAGATTCCTACGAGCAGTACTTC. Protein sequence: CASSKTRRVGVAGGRDSYEQYF.

The J gene is TRBJ2-7, the V gene TRBV18, with D perhaps assigned TRBD1 or TRBD2 (6 bases each). V lost 5 bases, J lost 7 bases, and 15 bases lay in between. This CDR3 contains 13 residues. Germline V gene data show CDR1 as KGHSH and CDR2 as LQKENI. The CDR3 DNA is TGTGCCAGCTCAACACAGGGAGGAGGGGAGCAGTACTTC. Its protein is CASSTQGGGEQYF.

This chain connects TRBV2 to TRBJ2-1, with TRBD1 matching 7 bases. The ends lost 6 bases at V and 3 bases at J; junction bases unmatched: 2. The CDR3 is made up of 13 amino acids. Germline CDR1 and CDR2: SNHLY and FYNNEI. The CDR3 region is CASRTGSYNEQFF. The CDR3 DNA sequence: TGTGCCAGCAGGACAGGGAGCTACAATGAGCAGTTCTTC.

The chain combines TRBV6-1 with TRBJ2-3, with TRBD2 matching over 9 bases. The CDR3 is 14 residues long. In germline, CDR1 is MNHNS, CDR2 SASEGT. The J segment lost 4 bases and the V segment lost 6 bases, leaving 5 bases of the junction unmatched. This chain's CDR3 is CASSPGLAADTQYF. DNA for the CDR3: TGTGCCAGCAGCCCGGGACTAGCTGCAGATACGCAGTATTTT.

The chain joins TRBV6-5 to TRBJ1-1; D is uncertain. V was clipped by 5 bases and J by 3 bases, with 10 bases between them. This CDR3 has 13 residues. CDR1 and CDR2 from the germline V gene are MNHEY and SVGAGI. The CDR3 protein is CASSTRGHTEAFF. DNA for the CDR3: TGTGCCAGCAGTACCAGAGGGCACACTGAAGCTTTCTTT.

This clone showed up just once. This chain uses TRBV7-3 with TRBJ2-5, with 9 bases identical to TRBD2. Germline-derived CDR1 and CDR2 are SGHTA and FQGTGA. Trimming cost V 10 bases and J 5 bases; bases outside gene matches: 8. The CDR3 spans 13 residues. The CDR3 region is CATAGGPSETQYF. In DNA form, the CDR3 reads TGTGCCACCGCGGGGGGGCCCTCGGAGACCCAGTACTTC.

The rearrangement uses TRBV19 and TRBJ2-7; 10 bases are shared with TRBD1. Germline CDR1 is LNHDA and CDR2 is SQIVND (reference sequence). This CDR3 has 21 amino acids. J gave up 3 bases and V 4 bases, and 24 bases lay outside the gene matches. In DNA form, the CDR3 reads TGTGCCAGTAGTACCCCGACAGGGGGCGCTGGCCCGACGAGGGGCTTCTACGAGCAGTACTTC. Its protein product is CASSTPTGGAGPTRGFYEQYF.

The rearrangement links TRBV28 to TRBJ1-2; D gene ambiguous. The ends were cut back, 3 bases at V and 0 bases at J, with 5 bases in the middle. This CDR3 spans 13 amino acids. Per the germline V gene, CDR1 is MDHEN and CDR2 is SYDVKM. The CDR3 spells CASSFVTNYGYTF. CDR3 coding DNA: TGTGCCAGCAGTTTCGTCACTAACTATGGCTACACCTTC.

V gene TRBV7-9 combines with J gene TRBJ2-2, with TRBD1 matching 8 bases. The CDR3 totals 14 residues. Trimming took 5 bases from V and 7 from J; bases not matched to a gene: 6. Germline V gives CDR1 SEHNR, CDR2 FQNEAQ (reference sequence). The CDR3 protein is CASSKTGGGGELFF. As DNA, the CDR3 is TGTGCCAGCAGCAAAACAGGGGGTGGCGGGGAGCTGTTTTTT.